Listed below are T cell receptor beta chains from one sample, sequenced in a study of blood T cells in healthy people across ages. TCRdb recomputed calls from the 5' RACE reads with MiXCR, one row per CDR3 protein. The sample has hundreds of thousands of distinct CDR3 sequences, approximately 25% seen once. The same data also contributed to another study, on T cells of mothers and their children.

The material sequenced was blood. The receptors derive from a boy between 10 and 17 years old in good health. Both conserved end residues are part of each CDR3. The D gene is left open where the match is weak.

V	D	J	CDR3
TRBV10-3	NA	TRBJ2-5	CAISEWQETQYF
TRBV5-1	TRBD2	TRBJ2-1	CASSLVLSGGAPYNERFF
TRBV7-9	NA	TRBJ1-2	CASSPLWTAQRGYSYTF
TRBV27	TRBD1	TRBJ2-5	CASSQRSLGQGGQETQYF
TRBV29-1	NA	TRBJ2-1	CSVRGGGSYNEQFF
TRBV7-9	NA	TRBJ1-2	CASSLAGHFYTF
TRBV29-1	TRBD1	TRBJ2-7	CSVQTGKREQYF
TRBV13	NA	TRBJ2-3	CASSLGTAQHTDTQYF
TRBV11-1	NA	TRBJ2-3	CAATDGDTQYF
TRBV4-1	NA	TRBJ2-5	CASSQDRGTIQETQYF
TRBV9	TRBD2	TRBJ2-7	CASSVGSGSFEQYF
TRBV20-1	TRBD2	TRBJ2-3	CSALLSGSTDTQYF
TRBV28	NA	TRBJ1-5	CASSSQRGQSSNQPQHF
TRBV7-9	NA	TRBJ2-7	CAVGKGPSYEQYF
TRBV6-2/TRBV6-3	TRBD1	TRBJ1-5	CASRPGGIDQPQHF
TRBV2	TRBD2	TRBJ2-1	CASRELAGHNEQFF
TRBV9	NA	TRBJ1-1	CASSVGGTTEAFF
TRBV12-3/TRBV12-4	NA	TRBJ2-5	CASSSHRETQYF
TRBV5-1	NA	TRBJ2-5	CASSFMDMVQETQYF
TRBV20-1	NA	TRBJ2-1	CSAHQGNNEQFF
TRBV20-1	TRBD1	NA	CSARDPTGDSYNEQFF
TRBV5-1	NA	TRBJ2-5	CASRFSAQETQYF
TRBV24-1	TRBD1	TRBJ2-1	CATSDLYTPSGGSYNEQFF
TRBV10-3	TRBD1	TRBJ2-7	CAISESTGTGQQYEQYF